The 2 T cell receptor beta chains reported below all come from one sample, sequenced in a study of OX40 agonist ivuxolimab in advanced cancers. This table comes from immunoSEQ multiplex PCR, and its TCRdb copy is limited to in-frame clones, with some not included. The data hold 50,000 or so clones, with about 88% observed a single time. Source: CD4+ or CD8+ T cells sorted from blood, taken in a trial of the OX40 agonist ivuxolimab. These receptors all stem from an adult with an advanced solid tumor such as melanoma, head and neck, liver or kidney cancer.

The chain employs TRBV5-1 and TRBJ1-1; D uncertain. The CDR3 spans 20 residues. The V gene's germline CDR1 is SGHRS and CDR2 YFSETQ. The V end lost 4 bases, the J end lost 2 bases, and 30 bases lay between the germline ends. The CDR3 DNA reads TGCGCCAGCAGCCAATACGACGGACCGTCGGCCGGTTGGTATAACACTGAAGCTTTCTTT. As protein: CASSQYDGPSAGWYNTEAFF.

This clone was seen only once. CDR3 in DNA: TGTGCCAGCAGAACCCCTGGGACCGGGGAGCTGTTTTTT. Translating gives CASRTPGTGELFF. The chain links TRBV28 to TRBJ2-2; D is ambiguous. From germline, CDR1 is MDHEN and CDR2 SYDVKM. V lost 6 bases to trimming and J lost 5 bases, with 10 bases between them. The CDR3 has 13 residues.